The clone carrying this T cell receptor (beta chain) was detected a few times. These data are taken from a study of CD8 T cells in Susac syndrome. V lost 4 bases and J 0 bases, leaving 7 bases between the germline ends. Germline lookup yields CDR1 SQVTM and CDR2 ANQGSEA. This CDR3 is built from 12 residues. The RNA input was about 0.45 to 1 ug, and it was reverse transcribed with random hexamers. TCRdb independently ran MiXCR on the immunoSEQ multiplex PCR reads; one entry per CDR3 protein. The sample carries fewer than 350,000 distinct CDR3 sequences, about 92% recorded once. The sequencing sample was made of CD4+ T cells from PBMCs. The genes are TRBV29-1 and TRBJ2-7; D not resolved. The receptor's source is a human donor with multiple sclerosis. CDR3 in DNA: TGCAGCGTTGTGGTGAGCTCCTACGAGCAGTACTTC. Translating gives CSVVVSSYEQYF.